This T cell receptor beta chain was obtained from a study of blood T cell repertoires in COVID-19. Those enrolled, adults aged roughly 18 to 89 years, came from under 25 US areas. Germline CDR1 reads KGHDR; CDR2 reads SFDVKD. The CDR3 is 14 amino acids. Between the trimmed V and J ends, which lost 2 bases and 5 bases, there was a span of 11 bases. Authors' analysis steps: Estimated nucleated cell counts came from reference gene primer amplification. Measured with immunoSEQ multiplex PCR; TCRdb has only the in-frame clones, and not every one. That table gives V, J and clone size, and the DNA gave D and trimming. The sample includes some 410,000 clones, roughly 90% seen only once; the top ten take around 0.95%.

The rearrangement links TRBV24-1 to TRBJ2-5; tentatively, D is TRBD1 (7 bases). The sequence derives from a woman aged 30 to 39 with acute COVID-19. Sequenced material: PBMCs or T cells enriched from blood (not recorded which). The CDR3 region has the DNA TGTGCCACCAGTGATTATCAGGGGGGCGAGACCCAGTACTTC. Protein sequence: CATSDYQGGETQYF.